This T cell receptor (beta chain) was obtained from a study of CD8+ T cells in alopecia areata. Germline V lookup: CDR1 LGHNT, CDR2 FRNRAP. Trimming stripped 1 base from V and 0 bases from J, with 13 bases between. The CDR3 length is 17 residues. Sequencing relied on a cDNA template that was reverse transcribed from extracted RNA. Produced via immunoSEQ multiplex PCR; TCRdb's table is partial and in-frame only. The table shows 90,000 to 130,000 clones, with approximately 59% occurring only once. The clonotype comes from a human donor in good health. V and J are TRBV12-5 and TRBJ1-5; D not certain. Sample: CD8+ T cells sorted from blood. The CDR3 coding sequence is TGTGCTAGTGGTTTGGCCCAAGACACTTATAGCAATCAGCCCCAGCATTTT. Its translation: CASGLAQDTYSNQPQHF. Together with reference TRBV12-5 and TRBJ1-5, the CDR3 gives the full variable domain: DARVTQTPRHKVTEMGQEVTMRCQPILGHNTVFWYRQTMMQGLELLAYFRNRAPLDDSGMPKDRFSAEMPDATLATLKIQPSEPRDSAVYFCASGLAQDTYSNQPQHFGDGTRLSIL.